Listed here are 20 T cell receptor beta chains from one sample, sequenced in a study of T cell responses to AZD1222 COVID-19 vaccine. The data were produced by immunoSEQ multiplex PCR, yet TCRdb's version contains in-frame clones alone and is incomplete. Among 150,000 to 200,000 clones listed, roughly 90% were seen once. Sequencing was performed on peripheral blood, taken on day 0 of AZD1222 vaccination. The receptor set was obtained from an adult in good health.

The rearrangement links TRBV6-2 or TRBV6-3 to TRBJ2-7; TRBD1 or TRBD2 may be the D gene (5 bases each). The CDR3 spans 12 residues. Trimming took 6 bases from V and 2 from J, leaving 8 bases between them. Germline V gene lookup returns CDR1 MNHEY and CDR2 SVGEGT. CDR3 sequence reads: CASSRGTYEQYF. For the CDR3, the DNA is TGTGCCAGCAGCCGGGGCACCTACGAGCAGTACTTC.

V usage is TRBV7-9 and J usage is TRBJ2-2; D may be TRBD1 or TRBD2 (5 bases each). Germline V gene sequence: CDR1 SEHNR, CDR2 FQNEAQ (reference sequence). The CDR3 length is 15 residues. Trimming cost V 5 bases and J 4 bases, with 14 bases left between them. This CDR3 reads CASSLIGGITGELFF. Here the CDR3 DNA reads TGTGCCAGCAGCCTTATTGGGGGTATCACCGGGGAGCTGTTTTTT.

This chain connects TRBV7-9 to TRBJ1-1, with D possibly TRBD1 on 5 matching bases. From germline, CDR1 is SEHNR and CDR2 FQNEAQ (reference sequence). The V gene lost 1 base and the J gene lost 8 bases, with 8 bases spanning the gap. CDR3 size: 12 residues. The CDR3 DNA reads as TGTGCCAGCAGCTTAGGGGGCGTGGAAGCTTTCTTT. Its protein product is CASSLGGVEAFF.

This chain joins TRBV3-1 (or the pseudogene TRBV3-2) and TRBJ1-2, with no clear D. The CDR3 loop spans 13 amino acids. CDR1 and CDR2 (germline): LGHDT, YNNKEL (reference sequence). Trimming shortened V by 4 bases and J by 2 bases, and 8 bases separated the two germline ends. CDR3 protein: CASSPTPNYGYTF. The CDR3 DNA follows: TGTGCCAGCAGCCCCACACCGAACTATGGCTACACCTTC.

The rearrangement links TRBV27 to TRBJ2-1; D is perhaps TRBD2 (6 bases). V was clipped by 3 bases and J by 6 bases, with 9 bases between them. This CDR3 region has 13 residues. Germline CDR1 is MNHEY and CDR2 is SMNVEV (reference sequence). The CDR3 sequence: CASSFLGGNEQFF. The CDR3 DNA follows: TGTGCCAGCAGTTTCCTGGGGGGCAATGAGCAGTTCTTC.

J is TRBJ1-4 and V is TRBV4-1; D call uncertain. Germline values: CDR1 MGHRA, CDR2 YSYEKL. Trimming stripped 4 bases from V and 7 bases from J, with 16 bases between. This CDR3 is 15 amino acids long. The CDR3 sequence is CASSLKRAEAEKLFF. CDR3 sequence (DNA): TGCGCCAGCAGCCTAAAGCGGGCAGAGGCTGAAAAACTGTTTTTT.

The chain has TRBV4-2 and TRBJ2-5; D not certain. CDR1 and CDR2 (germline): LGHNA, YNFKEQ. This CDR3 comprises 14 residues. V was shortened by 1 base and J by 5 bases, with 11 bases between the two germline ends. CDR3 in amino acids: CASSQARRGETQYF. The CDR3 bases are TGTGCCAGCAGCCAAGCCCGACGAGGCGAGACCCAGTACTTC.

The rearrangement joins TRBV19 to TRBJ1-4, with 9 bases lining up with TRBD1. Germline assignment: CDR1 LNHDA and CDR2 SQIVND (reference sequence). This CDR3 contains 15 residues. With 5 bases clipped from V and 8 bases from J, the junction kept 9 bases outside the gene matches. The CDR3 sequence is CASSSRTGVGEKLFF. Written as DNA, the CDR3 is TGTGCCAGTAGTTCCAGGACAGGGGTAGGGGAAAAACTGTTTTTT.

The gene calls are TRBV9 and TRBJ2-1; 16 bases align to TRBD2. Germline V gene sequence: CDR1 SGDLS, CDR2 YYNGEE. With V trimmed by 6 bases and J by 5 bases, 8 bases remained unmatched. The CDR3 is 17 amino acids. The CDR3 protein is CASTTRGLAGGNNEQFF. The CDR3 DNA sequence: TGTGCCAGCACGACCCGGGGACTAGCGGGGGGGAACAATGAGCAGTTCTTC.

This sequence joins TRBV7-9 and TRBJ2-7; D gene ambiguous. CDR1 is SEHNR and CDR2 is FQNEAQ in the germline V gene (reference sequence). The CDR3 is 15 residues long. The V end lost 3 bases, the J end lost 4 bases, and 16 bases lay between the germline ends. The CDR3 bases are TGTGCCAGCAGCTTGCATTCAGCCGAAGGGTACGAGCAGTACTTC. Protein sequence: CASSLHSAEGYEQYF.

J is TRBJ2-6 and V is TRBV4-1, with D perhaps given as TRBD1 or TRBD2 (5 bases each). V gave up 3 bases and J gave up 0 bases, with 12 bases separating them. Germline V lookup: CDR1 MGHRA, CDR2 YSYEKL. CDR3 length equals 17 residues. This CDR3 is CASSQPRGYSGANVLTF. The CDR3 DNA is TGCGCCAGCAGCCAGCCGAGGGGATACTCTGGGGCCAACGTCCTGACTTTC.

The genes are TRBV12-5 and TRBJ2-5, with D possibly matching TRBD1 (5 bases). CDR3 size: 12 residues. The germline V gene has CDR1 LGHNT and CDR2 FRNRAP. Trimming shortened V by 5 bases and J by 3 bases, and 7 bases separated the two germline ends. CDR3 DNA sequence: TGTGCTAGTGGTGGCAGGGAAGAGACCCAGTACTTC. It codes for CASGGREETQYF.

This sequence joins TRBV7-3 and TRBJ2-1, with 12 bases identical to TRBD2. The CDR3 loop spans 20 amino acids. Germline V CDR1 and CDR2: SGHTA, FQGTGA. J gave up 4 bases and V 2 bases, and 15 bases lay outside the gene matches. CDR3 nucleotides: TGTGCCAGCAGCTTATCCTCTACTAGCGGGGGGTCATCCCTGTACAATGAGCAGTTCTTC. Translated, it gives CASSLSSTSGGSSLYNEQFF.

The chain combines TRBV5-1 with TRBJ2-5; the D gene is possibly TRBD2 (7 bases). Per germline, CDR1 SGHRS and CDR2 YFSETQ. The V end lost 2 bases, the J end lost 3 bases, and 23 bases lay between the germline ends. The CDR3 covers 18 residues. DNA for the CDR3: TGCGCCAGCAGCTTTCTGTCAGGTTCGGACAGCGGGAAAGAGACCCAGTACTTC. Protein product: CASSFLSGSDSGKETQYF.

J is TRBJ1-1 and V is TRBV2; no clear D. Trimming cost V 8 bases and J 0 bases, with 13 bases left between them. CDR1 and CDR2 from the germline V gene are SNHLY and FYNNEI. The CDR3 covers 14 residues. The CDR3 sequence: CASEGLLMNTEAFF. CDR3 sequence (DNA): TGTGCCAGCGAGGGATTGCTCATGAACACTGAAGCTTTCTTT.

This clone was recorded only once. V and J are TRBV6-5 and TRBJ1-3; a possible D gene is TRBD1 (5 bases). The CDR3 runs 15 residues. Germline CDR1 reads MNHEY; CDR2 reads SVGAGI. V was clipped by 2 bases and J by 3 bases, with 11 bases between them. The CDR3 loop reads CASSYGTGYGNTIYF. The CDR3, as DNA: TGTGCCAGCAGTTACGGTACAGGATATGGAAACACCATATATTTT.

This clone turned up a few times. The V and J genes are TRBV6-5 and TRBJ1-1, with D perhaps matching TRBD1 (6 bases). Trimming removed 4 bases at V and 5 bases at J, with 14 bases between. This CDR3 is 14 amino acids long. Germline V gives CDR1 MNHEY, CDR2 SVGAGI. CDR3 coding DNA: TGTGCCAGCAGTTCCCGCGAGGGGGGGACTGAAGCTTTCTTT. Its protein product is CASSSREGGTEAFF.

The CDR3 bases are TGTGCCAGCACCCCCGAGACGGTGAACACTGAAGCTTTCTTT. Translating it yields CASTPETVNTEAFF. The chain joins TRBV9 to TRBJ1-1; D not resolved. CDR3 length: 14 residues. CDR1 is SGDLS, CDR2 YYNGEE, per germline. Trimming took 6 bases from V and 0 from J, leaving 12 bases between them.

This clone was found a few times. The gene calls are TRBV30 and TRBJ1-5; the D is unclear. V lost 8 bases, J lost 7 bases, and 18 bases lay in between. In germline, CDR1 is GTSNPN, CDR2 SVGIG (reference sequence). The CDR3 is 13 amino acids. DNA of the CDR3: TGTGCCGCTGACGGAGCAGCGGGACAGCCCCAGCATTTT. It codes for CAADGAAGQPQHF.

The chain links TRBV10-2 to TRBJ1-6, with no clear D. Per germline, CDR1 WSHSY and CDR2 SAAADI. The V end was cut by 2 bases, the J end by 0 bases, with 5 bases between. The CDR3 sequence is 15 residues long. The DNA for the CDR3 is TGCGCCAGCAGTGAGGGGAGCTCCTATAATTCACCCCTCCACTTT. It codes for CASSEGSSYNSPLHF.